Shown below are 10 T cell receptor beta chains from a single sample sequenced in a study of T-cell memory formation after mild COVID-19. TCRdb itself ran the 5' RACE reads through MiXCR, one entry per CDR3 protein. This table has about 49,000 distinct CDR3 sequences, roughly a quarter appearing once. The sequencing sample was made of PBMCs or a T cell subset sorted from them (not recorded which). The source of these receptors is a man aged 18 to 30 who had mild COVID-19 (a few samples of this study predate the infection). Cell type and time point are not known.

This clonotype turned up a few times. The V and J genes are TRBV4-1 and TRBJ2-5, with 7 positions matching TRBD1. The V and J ends lost 1 base and 5 bases, in that order; junction bases with no gene match: 1. The CDR3 length is 13 residues. From germline, CDR1 is MGHRA and CDR2 YSYEKL. DNA for the CDR3: TGCGCCAGCAGCCAAGTCAGGGGGGAGACCCAGTACTTC. Its translation is CASSQVRGETQYF.

This clonotype was counted many times. V and J are TRBV7-2 and TRBJ1-2; a weak D match, TRBD1 (6 bases). CDR3 length: 14 amino acids. Trimming stripped 1 base from V and 3 bases from J, with 9 bases between. Looked up from germline, CDR1 is SGHTA and CDR2 is FQGNSA. CDR3 in amino acids: CASSLGTAYYGYTF. DNA for the CDR3: TGTGCCAGCAGCTTAGGGACAGCATACTATGGCTACACCTTC. Combining the CDR3 with reference TRBV7-2 and TRBJ1-2 gives the whole variable domain GAGVSQSPSNKVTEKGKDVELRCDPISGHTALYWYRQSLGQGLEFLIYFQGNSAPDKSGLPSDRFSAERTGGSVSTLTIQRTQQEDSAVYLCASSLGTAYYGYTFGSGTRLTVV.

This clonotype has a handful of counts. In nucleotides, the CDR3 is TGCGCCAGCAGCCACGGCGGTTCCTACGAGCAGTACTTC. It codes for CASSHGGSYEQYF. The J gene is TRBJ2-7, the V gene TRBV4-3; D uncertain. Trimming took 3 bases from V and 1 from J, leaving 7 bases between them. Germline V gene sequence: CDR1 LGHNA, CDR2 YSLEER. The CDR3 is made up of 13 amino acids.

A single count supports this clonotype. This sequence joins TRBV6-5 and TRBJ1-2; a possible D gene is TRBD1 (5 bases). Germline V gene sequence: CDR1 MNHEY, CDR2 SVGAGI. The CDR3 totals 13 residues. V was shortened by 10 bases and J by 6 bases, with 18 bases between the two germline ends. The CDR3 reads CATSLWDRDGYTF. CDR3 DNA: TGTGCCACCTCACTTTGGGACCGCGATGGCTACACCTTC.

This clonotype was counted between two and nine times. The chain links TRBV19 to TRBJ2-7; D possibly corresponds to TRBD2 (6 bases). This CDR3 is built from 15 residues. Between the trimmed V and J ends, which lost 6 bases and 4 bases, there was a span of 19 bases. Germline CDR1 LNHDA, CDR2 SQIVND (reference sequence). CDR3 sequence reads: CASSIGPGLPYEQYF. The CDR3, as DNA: TGTGCCAGTAGCATCGGACCGGGACTTCCATACGAGCAGTACTTC.

This clonotype was seen a handful of times. The chain employs TRBV4-3 and TRBJ2-1; tentative D call: TRBD1 (7 bases). Germline loops: CDR1 LGHNA, CDR2 YSLEER. Trimming cost V 0 bases and J 3 bases, with 12 bases left between them. This CDR3 is built from 16 residues. The CDR3 loop is CASSQDGGGSYNEQFF. The CDR3 region has the DNA TGCGCCAGCAGCCAAGATGGAGGGGGCAGCTACAATGAGCAGTTCTTC.

This clonotype has only a few counts. This rearrangement joins TRBV7-9 to TRBJ2-7, with D possibly matching TRBD2 (6 bases). The CDR3 spans 17 residues. V lost 1 base, J lost 6 bases, and 22 bases lay in between. The germline gives CDR1 SEHNR, CDR2 FQNEAQ (reference sequence). CDR3 bases: TGTGCCAGCAGCTTAGGCGGGTGGGGGGTGCAAGTCCGCGAGCAGTACGTC. It specifies CASSLGGWGVQVREQYV.

V gene TRBV5-6 combines with J gene TRBJ2-7, with D possibly called TRBD1 or TRBD2 (6 bases each). From germline, CDR1 is SGHDT and CDR2 YYEEEE. The CDR3 loop spans 14 amino acids. With 0 bases removed from V and 4 bases from J, the gap between germline ends came to 11 bases. CDR3 amino acids: CASSLAGGVYEQYV. CDR3 coding DNA: TGTGCCAGCAGCTTGGCCGGGGGCGTTTACGAGCAGTACGTC.

The J gene is TRBJ1-3, the V gene TRBV20-1; D not resolved. The CDR3 totals 15 residues. CDR1 is DFQATT and CDR2 is SNEGSKA in the germline V gene (reference sequence). V was trimmed by 6 bases and J by 0 bases, leaving 15 bases between them. The CDR3 is CSARRSQISGNTIYF. CDR3 in DNA: TGCAGTGCCCGTCGGTCGCAAATCTCTGGAAACACCATATATTTT.

This chain connects TRBV4-1 to TRBJ2-2; tentative D call: TRBD1 (6 bases). The CDR3 runs 13 residues. Trimming shortened V by 4 bases and J by 3 bases, and 6 bases separated the two germline ends. Germline CDR1 and CDR2: MGHRA and YSYEKL. The CDR3 is CASSRTDTGELFF. The CDR3 DNA sequence: TGCGCCAGCAGCCGGACAGACACCGGGGAGCTGTTTTTT.